The 25 T cell receptor beta chains below were found in one sample sequenced in a study of T cells in tuberculosis (dated by TCRdb to about 2018). Libraries were prepared through the immunoSEQ multiplex PCR assay. TCRdb holds this immuneACCESS table with in-frame rearrangements only. Some clones are missing; in checked studies, unresolved V genes explain under half, and the rest has no known cause. This sample is represented by about 29,000 clones; 90% to 95% of them were singletons. Just under 5% of the sample goes to the ten largest clones. The source material was PBMCs. The origin of the receptors is a donor aged 10-29 years with latent tuberculosis or without tuberculosis infection.

The genes are TRBV5-6 and TRBJ2-7, with 8 bases aligning to TRBD1. With 3 bases clipped from V and 7 bases from J, the junction kept 9 bases outside the gene matches. The CDR3 extends over 14 amino acids. Germline assignment: CDR1 SGHDT and CDR2 YYEEEE. The CDR3 sequence: CASSYRGTVWEQYF. As DNA, the CDR3 is TGTGCCAGCAGCTACAGGGGGACCGTTTGGGAGCAGTACTTC. Variable domain in full (rest from reference TRBV5-6 and TRBJ2-7): DAGVTQSPTHLIKTRGQQVTLRCSPKSGHDTVSWYQQALGQGPQFIFQYYEEEERQRGNFPDRFSGHQFPNYSSELNVNALLLGDSALYLCASSYRGTVWEQYFGPGTRLTVT.

The chain is built from TRBV9 and TRBJ1-6, with 9 bases identical to TRBD1. The germline gives CDR1 SGDLS, CDR2 YYNGEE. The CDR3 is 15 amino acids. The V gene end was trimmed by 0 bases and the J gene end by 10 bases; junction bases not matched to a gene: 5. CDR3 DNA sequence: TGTGCCAGCAGCGTAGTCGGGACAGGGAAGTCACCCCTCCACTTT. It specifies CASSVVGTGKSPLHF. Looking up the rest from reference TRBV9 and TRBJ1-6 gives the full variable domain: DSGVTQTPKHLITATGQRVTLRCSPRSGDLSVYWYQQSLDQGLQFLIQYYNGEERAKGNILERFSAQQFPDLHSELNLSSLELGDSALYFCASSVVGTGKSPLHFGNGTRLTVT.

The chain has TRBV25-1 and TRBJ2-3, with 10 bases that match TRBD2. This CDR3 is 14 amino acids long. Germline CDR1 and CDR2: MGHDK and SYGVNS. Germline trimming cut 5 bases from V and 3 bases from J; bases unmatched to any gene: 2. Here the CDR3 reads CASSKREGTDTQYF. CDR3 coding DNA: TGTGCCAGCAGTAAGCGGGAGGGGACAGATACGCAGTATTTT.

V gene TRBV28 combines with J gene TRBJ2-2; 7 bases are a match to TRBD2. Germline V gives CDR1 MDHEN, CDR2 SYDVKM. With V trimmed by 6 bases and J by 1 base, 5 bases remained unmatched. The CDR3 loop spans 15 amino acids. CDR3 nucleotide sequence: TGTGCCAGCAGGGGCGGGGAGGGGAACACCGGGGAGCTGTTTTTT. It encodes CASRGGEGNTGELFF.

This rearrangement joins TRBV29-1 to TRBJ2-1, with D uncertain. The length of the CDR3 is 14 residues. The germline V and J ends were trimmed by 4 bases and 4 bases, with 14 bases remaining between them. The germline gives CDR1 SQVTM, CDR2 ANQGSEA. The CDR3 reads CSVARVGLYNEQFF. In nucleotides, the CDR3 is TGCAGCGTTGCTCGAGTGGGCCTATACAATGAGCAGTTCTTC.

V is TRBV15 and J is TRBJ2-3; the D gene is possibly TRBD2 (6 bases). The CDR3 contains 17 residues. Trimming left V 0 bases short and J 2 bases short, with 15 bases between. CDR1 and CDR2 from the germline V gene are LNHNV and YYDKDF (reference sequence). The CDR3 DNA reads as TGTGCCACCAGCAGAGATCCGGCTAGCGCTTACACAGATACGCAGTATTTT. Its translation is CATSRDPASAYTDTQYF.

The chain links TRBV27 to TRBJ1-6; D possibly corresponds to TRBD1 (5 bases). This CDR3 spans 13 amino acids. Trimming took off 6 bases at V and 10 bases at J, with 13 bases between the two ends. CDR1 MNHEY and CDR2 SMNVEV come from the germline V gene (reference sequence). This CDR3 reads CASSDTWGSPLHF. CDR3 bases: TGTGCCAGCAGCGATACCTGGGGCTCACCCCTCCACTTT.

The CDR3: CASSSGRVSTGELFF. The CDR3 DNA reads as TGTGCCAGCAGTAGCGGGAGAGTTAGCACCGGGGAGCTGTTTTTT. The chain has TRBV5-4 and TRBJ2-2, with 9 bases aligning to TRBD2. This CDR3 spans 15 amino acids. V gave up 5 bases and J gave up 4 bases; unmatched junction bases: 6. The germline CDR1 and CDR2 sequences are SGHNT and YYREEE (reference sequence).

The rearrangement links TRBV29-1 to TRBJ1-2; 8 bases are shared with TRBD1. Germline V gene sequence: CDR1 SQVTM, CDR2 ANQGSEA. CDR3 length: 13 amino acids. After removal of 7 bases from V and 1 base from J, the junction contained 5 bases not matched to a gene. The CDR3 spells CSGADRGNYGYTF. The CDR3 region has the DNA TGCAGCGGTGCCGACAGGGGTAACTATGGCTACACCTTC.

The CDR3 bases are TGTGCCAGCAGTTTACGGCAGGGCACCGGGGAGCTGTTTTTT. Its protein product is CASSLRQGTGELFF. V and J are TRBV28 and TRBJ2-2; a weak D match, TRBD1 (5 bases). V was cut by 2 bases and J by 4 bases, with 8 bases left in between. CDR1 and CDR2 from the germline V gene are MDHEN and SYDVKM. CDR3 length: 14 amino acids.

The CDR3 reads CATSKTVQDTEAFF. CDR3 DNA: TGTGCCACCAGCAAAACAGTCCAAGACACTGAAGCTTTCTTT. The chain is built from TRBV15 and TRBJ1-1, with unresolved D. Trimming pared 4 bases from V and 3 bases from J, leaving 12 bases between. The CDR3 runs 14 residues. Germline V lookup: CDR1 LNHNV, CDR2 YYDKDF (reference sequence).

The chain uses TRBV4-1 and TRBJ2-7; possible D gene TRBD2, 5 bases. CDR1 MGHRA and CDR2 YSYEKL come from the germline V gene. The germline V and J ends were trimmed by 0 bases and 2 bases, with 11 bases remaining between them. The CDR3 covers 15 residues. CDR3 sequence: CASSQEGLETYEQYF. The CDR3 DNA is TGCGCCAGCAGCCAAGAAGGACTGGAAACCTACGAGCAGTACTTC.

The chain joins TRBV28 to TRBJ2-3; 7 bases match TRBD2. V lost 5 bases and J lost 0; bases outside the gene matches: 8. The CDR3 consists of 16 residues. Germline V lookup: CDR1 MDHEN, CDR2 SYDVKM. The CDR3 DNA is TGTGCCAGCAGTCCCCTGAGGCGGGGGAGCACAGATACGCAGTATTTT. Translated: CASSPLRRGSTDTQYF.

In this sample, this clone turned up a few times. The J gene is TRBJ2-3, the V gene TRBV11-2; 8 bases are shared with TRBD2. The CDR3 totals 17 residues. From germline, CDR1 is SGHAT and CDR2 FQNNGV. J lost 2 bases, V lost 6 bases, and 13 bases had no gene match. CDR3 sequence (DNA): TGTGCCAGCAGGAAAGGTCCGAGACTAGCGTACACAGATACGCAGTATTTT. It codes for CASRKGPRLAYTDTQYF.

This sequence joins TRBV11-2 and TRBJ2-3, with 11 nucleotides matching TRBD2. Germline assignment: CDR1 SGHAT and CDR2 FQNNGV. J was trimmed by 5 bases and V by 1 base; bases with no gene match: 5. CDR3 size: 16 residues. In DNA form, the CDR3 reads TGTGCCAGCAGCTTAGTTGGGACTAGCGGTATAGATACGCAGTATTTT. Protein: CASSLVGTSGIDTQYF.

The gene calls are TRBV27 and TRBJ2-7, with 8 bases matching TRBD2. This CDR3 contains 14 residues. CDR1 is MNHEY, CDR2 SMNVEV, per germline (reference sequence). V gave up 4 bases and J gave up 2 bases; unmatched junction bases: 4. CDR3 region: CASSSLAATYEQYF. CDR3 bases: TGTGCCAGCAGTTCACTAGCGGCTACCTACGAGCAGTACTTC.

This rearrangement joins TRBV7-6 to TRBJ1-1; D gene uncertain. CDR1 and CDR2 (germline): SGHVS, FNYEAQ. This CDR3 contains 14 residues. Between the trimmed V and J ends, which lost 1 base and 3 bases, there was a span of 9 bases. CDR3 DNA sequence: TGTGCCAGCAGCTTAGATGGCGGGGACACTGAAGCTTTCTTT. As protein: CASSLDGGDTEAFF.

This sequence joins TRBV27 and TRBJ2-7; 7 bases map to TRBD1. The CDR3 totals 13 residues. Germline loops: CDR1 MNHEY, CDR2 SMNVEV (reference sequence). V was pared by 6 bases and J by 7 bases, with 9 bases of the junction left unmatched. This CDR3 reads CASRWQGVGEQYF. DNA of the CDR3: TGTGCCAGCAGGTGGCAGGGGGTAGGAGAGCAGTACTTC.

The rearrangement links TRBV28 to TRBJ2-3, with D possibly TRBD2 on 6 matching bases. The ends were cut back, 5 bases at V and 1 base at J, with 13 bases in the middle. Germline V gene sequence: CDR1 MDHEN, CDR2 SYDVKM. The CDR3 is made up of 15 amino acids. CDR3 coding DNA: TGTGCCAGCAGTCCGCTGCGGGGCCGCACAGATACGCAGTATTTT. It yields the protein CASSPLRGRTDTQYF.

This chain joins TRBV5-1 and TRBJ1-2, with 10 bases fitting TRBD1. This CDR3 spans 15 amino acids. Germline loops: CDR1 SGHRS, CDR2 YFSETQ. J gave up 5 bases and V 2 bases, and 6 bases lay outside the gene matches. The CDR3, as DNA: TGCGCCAGCAGCTTAAGGACAGGGGGTCAGTATGGCTACACCTTC. It translates to CASSLRTGGQYGYTF.

The chain links TRBV30 to TRBJ2-7; D remains ambiguous. The CDR3 sequence is 12 residues long. The V gene's germline CDR1 is GTSNPN and CDR2 SVGIG (reference sequence). The V gene lost 0 bases and the J gene lost 1 base, with 4 bases spanning the gap. The CDR3 loop is CAWSVASYEQYF. In DNA, the CDR3 is TGTGCCTGGAGTGTAGCGTCCTACGAGCAGTACTTC.

This clone was seen just once. J is TRBJ2-1 and V is TRBV14; 8 positions match TRBD2. Germline CDR1 SGHDN, CDR2 FVKESK. CDR3 length equals 14 residues. V gave up 5 bases and J gave up 8 bases; unmatched junction bases: 8. CDR3 nucleotides: TGTGCCAGCAGCAGGGCGGGAGGAGGCGATGAGCAGTTCTTC. It encodes CASSRAGGGDEQFF.

The chain joins TRBV10-1 to TRBJ2-3; no reliable D call. V was clipped by 2 bases and J by 3 bases, with 9 bases between them. The CDR3 is 14 amino acids. Germline values: CDR1 WNHNN, CDR2 SYGVQD (reference sequence). In DNA, the CDR3 is TGCGCCAGCAGTGAGCCAGAGGAGACAGATACGCAGTATTTT. Protein: CASSEPEETDTQYF.

The J gene is TRBJ1-3, the V gene TRBV11-3; no definite D call. V dropped 5 bases and J dropped 3 bases, with 8 bases sitting between them. CDR1 is SGHNT and CDR2 is YENEEA in the germline V gene. This CDR3 has 13 amino acids. The CDR3 DNA reads as TGTGCCAGCAGCACCGGGGTTGGAAACACCATATATTTT. It yields the protein CASSTGVGNTIYF.

The chain combines TRBV19 with TRBJ2-3; 8 nucleotides agree with TRBD1. V lost 4 bases, J lost 6 bases, and 3 bases stayed unmatched. Germline V gene lookup returns CDR1 LNHDA and CDR2 SQIVND (reference sequence). The CDR3 loop spans 13 amino acids. CDR3 in DNA: TGTGCCAGTAGTAGGACAGGGCTGGATACGCAGTATTTT. Residues: CASSRTGLDTQYF.